This note documents a single T cell receptor beta chain sequence. Sequencing used immunoSEQ multiplex PCR; TCRdb keeps in-frame clones, though not all of them. The table has 75,000 to 95,000 clones, 95% seen once. The data were taken from a study of technical replicates of blood from several donors. Germline lookup yields CDR1 MNHNY and CDR2 SVGAGI (reference sequence). V gave up 6 bases and J gave up 4 bases, with 19 bases separating them. The CDR3 length is 16 residues. This chain connects TRBV6-6 to TRBJ1-3, with D possibly matching TRBD1 (6 bases). The sequence was obtained from a human donor in good health. The specimen was T cells isolated from PBMCs. In DNA, the CDR3 is TGTGCCAGCAGACTCACGAGAACAGGGAGCGGAAACACCATATATTTT. Amino acid sequence: CASRLTRTGSGNTIYF.